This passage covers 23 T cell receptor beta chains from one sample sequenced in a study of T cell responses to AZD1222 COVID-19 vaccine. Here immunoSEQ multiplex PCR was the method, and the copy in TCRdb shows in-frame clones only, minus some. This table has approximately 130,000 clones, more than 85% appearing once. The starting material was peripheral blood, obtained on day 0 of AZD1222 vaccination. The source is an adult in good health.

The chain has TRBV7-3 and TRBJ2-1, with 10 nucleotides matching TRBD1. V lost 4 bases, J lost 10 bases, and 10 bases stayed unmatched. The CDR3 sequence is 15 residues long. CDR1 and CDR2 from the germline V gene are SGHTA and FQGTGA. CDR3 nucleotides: TGTGCCAGCAGCTCCATGGGGACAGGGGCTGACGAGCAGTTCTTC. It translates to CASSSMGTGADEQFF.

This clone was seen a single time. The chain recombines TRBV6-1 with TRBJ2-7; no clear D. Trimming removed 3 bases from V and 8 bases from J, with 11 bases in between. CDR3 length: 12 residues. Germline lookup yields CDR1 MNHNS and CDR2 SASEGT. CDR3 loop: CASSDLGRQQYF. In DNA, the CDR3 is TGTGCCAGCAGTGATCTTGGAAGGCAGCAGTACTTC.

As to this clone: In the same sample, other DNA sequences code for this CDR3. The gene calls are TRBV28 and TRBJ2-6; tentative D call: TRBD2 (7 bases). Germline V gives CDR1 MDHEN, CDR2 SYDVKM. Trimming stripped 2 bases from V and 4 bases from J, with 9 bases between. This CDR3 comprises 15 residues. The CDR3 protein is CASSLRGAGANVLTF. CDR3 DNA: TGTGCCAGCAGTTTACGGGGGGCCGGGGCCAACGTCCTGACTTTC. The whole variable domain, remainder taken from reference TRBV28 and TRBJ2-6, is DVKVTQSSRYLVKRTGEKVFLECVQDMDHENMFWYRQDPGLGLRLIYFSYDVKMKEKGDIPEGYSVSREKKERFSLILESASTNQTSMYLCASSLRGAGANVLTFGAGSRLTVL.

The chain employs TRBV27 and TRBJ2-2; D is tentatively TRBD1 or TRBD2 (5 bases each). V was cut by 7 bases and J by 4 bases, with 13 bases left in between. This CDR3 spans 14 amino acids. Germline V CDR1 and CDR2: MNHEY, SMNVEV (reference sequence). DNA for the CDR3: TGTGCCAGCACCAAGACGAGGGGCACCGGGGAGCTGTTTTTT. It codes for CASTKTRGTGELFF.

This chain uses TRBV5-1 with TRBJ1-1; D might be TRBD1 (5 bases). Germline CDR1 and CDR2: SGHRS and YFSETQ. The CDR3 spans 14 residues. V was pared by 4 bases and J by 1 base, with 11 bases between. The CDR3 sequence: CASSLDISNTEAFF. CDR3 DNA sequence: TGCGCCAGCAGCCTGGACATATCGAACACTGAAGCTTTCTTT. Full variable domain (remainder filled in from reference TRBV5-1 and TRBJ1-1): KAGVTQTPRYLIKTRGQQVTLSCSPISGHRSVSWYQQTPGQGLQFLFEYFSETQRNKGNFPGRFSGRQFSNSRSEMNVSTLELGDSALYLCASSLDISNTEAFFGQGTRLTVV.

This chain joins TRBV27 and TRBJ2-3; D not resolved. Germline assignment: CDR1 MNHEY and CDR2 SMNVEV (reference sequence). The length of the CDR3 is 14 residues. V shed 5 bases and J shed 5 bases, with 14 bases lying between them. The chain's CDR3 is CASSPNPARDTQYF. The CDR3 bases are TGTGCCAGCAGTCCTAACCCTGCAAGAGATACGCAGTATTTT.

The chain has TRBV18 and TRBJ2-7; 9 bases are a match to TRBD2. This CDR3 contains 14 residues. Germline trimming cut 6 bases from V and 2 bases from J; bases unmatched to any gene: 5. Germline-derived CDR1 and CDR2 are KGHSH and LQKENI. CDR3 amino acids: CASSPASGTYEQYF. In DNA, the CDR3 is TGTGCCAGCTCTCCCGCTAGCGGGACCTACGAGCAGTACTTC.

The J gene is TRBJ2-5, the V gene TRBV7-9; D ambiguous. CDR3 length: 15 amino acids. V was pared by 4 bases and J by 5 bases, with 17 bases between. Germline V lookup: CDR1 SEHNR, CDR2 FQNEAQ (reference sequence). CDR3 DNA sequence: TGTGCCAGCAGCTCCAGGCCCTCCGAGGTGGAGACCCAGTACTTC. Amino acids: CASSSRPSEVETQYF.

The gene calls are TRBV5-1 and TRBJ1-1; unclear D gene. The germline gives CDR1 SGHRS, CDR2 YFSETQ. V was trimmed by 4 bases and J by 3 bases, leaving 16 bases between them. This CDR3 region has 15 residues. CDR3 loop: CASSPINSPDTEAFF. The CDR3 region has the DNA TGCGCCAGCAGCCCCATTAACTCCCCGGACACTGAAGCTTTCTTT.

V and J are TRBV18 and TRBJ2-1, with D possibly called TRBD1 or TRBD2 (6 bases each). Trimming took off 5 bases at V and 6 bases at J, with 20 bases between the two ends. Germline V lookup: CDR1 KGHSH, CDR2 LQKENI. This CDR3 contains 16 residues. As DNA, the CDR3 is TGTGCCAGCTCATTCGGAAGGGGGGCGAATATCAATGAGCAGTTCTTC. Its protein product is CASSFGRGANINEQFF.

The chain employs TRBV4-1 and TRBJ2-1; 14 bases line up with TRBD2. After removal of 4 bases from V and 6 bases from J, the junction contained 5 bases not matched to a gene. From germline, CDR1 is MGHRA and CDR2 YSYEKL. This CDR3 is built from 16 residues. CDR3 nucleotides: TGCGCCAGCAGCCTATCCGGGACTAGCGGGAGCAATGAGCAGTTCTTC. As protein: CASSLSGTSGSNEQFF.

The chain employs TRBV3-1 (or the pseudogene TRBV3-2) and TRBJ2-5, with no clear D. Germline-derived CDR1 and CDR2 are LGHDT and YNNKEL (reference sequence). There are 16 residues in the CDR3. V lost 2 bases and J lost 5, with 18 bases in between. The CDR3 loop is CASSQKAGARVETQYF. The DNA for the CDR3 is TGTGCCAGCAGCCAAAAGGCTGGAGCTCGCGTTGAGACCCAGTACTTC.

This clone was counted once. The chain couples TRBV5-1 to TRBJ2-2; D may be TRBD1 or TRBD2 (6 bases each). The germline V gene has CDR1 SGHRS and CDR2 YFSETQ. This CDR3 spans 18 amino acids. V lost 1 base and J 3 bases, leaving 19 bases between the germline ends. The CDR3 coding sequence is TGCGCCAGCAGCTTGACCCCGGGGGCGACCCGGGACACCGGGGAGCTGTTTTTT. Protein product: CASSLTPGATRDTGELFF.

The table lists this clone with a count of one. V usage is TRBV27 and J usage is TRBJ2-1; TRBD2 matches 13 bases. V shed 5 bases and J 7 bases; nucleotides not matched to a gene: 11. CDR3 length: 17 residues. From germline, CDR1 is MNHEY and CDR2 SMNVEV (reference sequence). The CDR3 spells CASSVRLAGGLMNEQFF. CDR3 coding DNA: TGTGCCAGCAGTGTCCGACTAGCGGGAGGTTTGATGAATGAGCAGTTCTTC.

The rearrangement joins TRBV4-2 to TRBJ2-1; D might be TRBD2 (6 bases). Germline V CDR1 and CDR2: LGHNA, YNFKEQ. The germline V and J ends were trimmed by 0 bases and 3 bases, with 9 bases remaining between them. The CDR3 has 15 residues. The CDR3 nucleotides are TGTGCCAGCAGCCAAGAGTTTAGCGGCTACAATGAGCAGTTCTTC. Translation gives CASSQEFSGYNEQFF.

CDR3 sequence: CATSRTGYEQYF. The DNA of the CDR3 is TGTGCCACCAGTCGAACGGGCTACGAGCAGTACTTC. The chain carries TRBV24-1 and TRBJ2-7; D not certain. Trimming removed 6 bases at V and 3 bases at J, with 8 bases between. The CDR3 runs to 12 residues. The germline CDR1 and CDR2 sequences are KGHDR and SFDVKD.

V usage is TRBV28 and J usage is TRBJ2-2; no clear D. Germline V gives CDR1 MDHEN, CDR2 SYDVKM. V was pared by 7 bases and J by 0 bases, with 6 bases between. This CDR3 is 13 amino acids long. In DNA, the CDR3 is TGTGCCAGCATTAGTTCGAACACCGGGGAGCTGTTTTTT. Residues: CASISSNTGELFF. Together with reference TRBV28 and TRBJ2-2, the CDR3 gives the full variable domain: DVKVTQSSRYLVKRTGEKVFLECVQDMDHENMFWYRQDPGLGLRLIYFSYDVKMKEKGDIPEGYSVSREKKERFSLILESASTNQTSMYLCASISSNTGELFFGEGSRLTVL.

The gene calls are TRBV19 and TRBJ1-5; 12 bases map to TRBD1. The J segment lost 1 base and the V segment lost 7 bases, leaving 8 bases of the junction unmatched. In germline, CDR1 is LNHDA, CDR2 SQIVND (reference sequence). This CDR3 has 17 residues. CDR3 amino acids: CASTGTGGLISNQPQHF. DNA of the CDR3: TGTGCCAGTACCGGGACAGGGGGCCTGATCAGCAATCAGCCCCAGCATTTT.

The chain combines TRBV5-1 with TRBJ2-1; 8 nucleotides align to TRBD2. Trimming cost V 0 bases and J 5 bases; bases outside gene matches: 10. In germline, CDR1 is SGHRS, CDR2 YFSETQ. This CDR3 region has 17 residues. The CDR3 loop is CASSLVFQRESHNEQFF. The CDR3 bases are TGCGCCAGCAGCTTGGTTTTCCAGCGGGAGTCCCACAATGAGCAGTTCTTC.

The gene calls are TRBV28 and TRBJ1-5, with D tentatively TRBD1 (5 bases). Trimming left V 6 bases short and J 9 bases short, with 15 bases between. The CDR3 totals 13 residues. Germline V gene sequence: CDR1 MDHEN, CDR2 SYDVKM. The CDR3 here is CASSSPGRRPQHF. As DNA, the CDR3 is TGTGCCAGCAGCTCCCCAGGGCGGAGGCCCCAGCATTTT. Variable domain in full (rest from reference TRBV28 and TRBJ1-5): DVKVTQSSRYLVKRTGEKVFLECVQDMDHENMFWYRQDPGLGLRLIYFSYDVKMKEKGDIPEGYSVSREKKERFSLILESASTNQTSMYLCASSSPGRRPQHFGDGTRLSIL.

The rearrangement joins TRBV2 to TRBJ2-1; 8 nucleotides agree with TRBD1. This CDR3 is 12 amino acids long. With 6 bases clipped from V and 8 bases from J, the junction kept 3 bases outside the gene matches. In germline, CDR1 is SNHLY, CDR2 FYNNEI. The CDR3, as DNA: TGTGCCAGCAGCGGACAGGGTTATGAGCAGTTCTTC. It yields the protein CASSGQGYEQFF. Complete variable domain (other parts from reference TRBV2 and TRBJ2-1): EPEVTQTPSHQVTQMGQEVILRCVPISNHLYFYWYRQILGQKVEFLVSFYNNEISEKSEIFDDQFSVERPDGSNFTLKIRSTKLEDSAMYFCASSGQGYEQFFGPGTRLTVL.

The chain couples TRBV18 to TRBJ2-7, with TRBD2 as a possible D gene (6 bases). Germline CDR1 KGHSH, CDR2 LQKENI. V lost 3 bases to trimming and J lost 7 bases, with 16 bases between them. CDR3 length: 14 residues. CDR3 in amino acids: CASSPGLAGGEQYF. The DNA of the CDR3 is TGTGCCAGCTCACCGGGACTGGCTGGAGGGGAGCAGTACTTC.

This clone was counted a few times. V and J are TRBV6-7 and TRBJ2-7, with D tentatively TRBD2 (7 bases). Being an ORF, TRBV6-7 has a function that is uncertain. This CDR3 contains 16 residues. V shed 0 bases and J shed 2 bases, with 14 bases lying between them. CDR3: CASSYSKGGQPYEQYF. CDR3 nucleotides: TGTGCCAGCAGTTACTCGAAGGGGGGGCAGCCCTACGAGCAGTACTTC.